These 15 T cell receptor beta chains originate from one sample sequenced in a study of blood T cell repertoires in COVID-19. Profiled with immunoSEQ multiplex PCR; TCRdb holds only in-frame clones, not every one. The table lists fewer than 90,000 clones, around 89% of them singletons. Sequencing was done on a sample of peripheral blood. The receptors here all came from a woman over 75 with active COVID-19.

This clone was seen more than once but under ten times. The chain joins TRBV15 to TRBJ1-1; D might be TRBD1 (5 bases). Germline V CDR1 and CDR2: LNHNV, YYDKDF (reference sequence). The CDR3 runs 16 residues. V lost 5 bases, J lost 9 bases, and 25 bases lay in between. CDR3 DNA sequence: TGTGCCACCAGCCCTCAGCAACGACAGCCACGGCCACAAGCTTTCTTT. It encodes CATSPQQRQPRPQAFF.

The chain carries TRBV27 and TRBJ1-2; the match to TRBD1 covers 8 bases. The junction had 16 bases not matched to a gene; V was cut back by 5 bases and J by 8 bases. CDR3 length: 16 amino acids. Germline-derived CDR1 and CDR2 are MNHEY and SMNVEV (reference sequence). CDR3 sequence: CASSLAYRGVASGYTF. In DNA form, the CDR3 reads TGTGCCAGCAGTCTCGCTTACAGGGGGGTGGCTTCAGGCTACACCTTC.

The CDR3 DNA reads as TGTGCCAGCAGCGTAGAGGGGCGGGAGTCGGGTGAGCAGTTCTTC. Translation: CASSVEGRESGEQFF. The V call is TRBV9, the J call TRBJ2-1; 7 bases align to TRBD2. CDR1 SGDLS and CDR2 YYNGEE come from the germline V gene. The length of the CDR3 is 15 residues. V was pared by 0 bases and J by 9 bases, with 9 bases of the junction left unmatched.

The chain has TRBV12-3 or TRBV12-4 and TRBJ2-7, with 7 bases aligning to TRBD2. This CDR3 region has 13 residues. For the CDR3, the DNA is TGTGGTGTGTCCCGGACTAGTCGTTACGAGCAGTACTTC. Amino acids: CGVSRTSRYEQYF.

A remark on this clone: Sequence at one end of the junction differs from germline and may be a read error. CDR3 loop: CSAMKAALDF. CDR3 in DNA: TGCAGTGCTATGAAGGCGGCCCTAGACTTC. The rearrangement joins TRBV20-1 to TRBJ1-2; D is uncertain. Looked up from germline, CDR1 is DFQATT and CDR2 is SNEGSKA (reference sequence). This CDR3 has 10 residues.

The chain couples TRBV18 to TRBJ1-2, with D possibly matching TRBD1 (5 bases). The CDR3 has 16 residues. Per the germline V gene, CDR1 is KGHSH and CDR2 is LQKENI. V gave up 3 bases and J gave up 4 bases, with 18 bases separating them. As DNA, the CDR3 is TGTGCCAGCTCACCGCCGGGGACTTGGCCTGGCTATGGCTACACCTTC. It codes for CASSPPGTWPGYGYTF.

This sequence joins TRBV19 and TRBJ2-5, with TRBD1 matching 7 bases. J was trimmed by 1 base and V by 4 bases; bases with no gene match: 3. CDR1 and CDR2 (germline): LNHDA, SQIVND (reference sequence). CDR3 length: 14 amino acids. In DNA form, the CDR3 reads TGTGCCAGTAGTACTGGACAGGCCCAAGAGACCCAGTACTTC. Its translation: CASSTGQAQETQYF. The variable domain in full, with the rest retrieved from reference TRBV19 and TRBJ2-5, is DGGITQSPKYLFRKEGQNVTLSCEQNLNHDAMYWYRQDPGQGLRLIYYSQIVNDFQKGDIAEGYSVSREKKESFPLTVTSAQKNPTAFYLCASSTGQAQETQYFGPGTRLLVL.

The V and J genes are TRBV7-2 and TRBJ2-1, with TRBD2 matching 7 bases. The CDR3 loop spans 17 amino acids. The germline CDR1 and CDR2 sequences are SGHTA and FQGNSA. V was pared by 0 bases and J by 0 bases, with 5 bases of the junction left unmatched. CDR3 DNA: TGTGCCAGCAGCTTAGCTAGCGGGTTCGCCTCCTACAATGAGCAGTTCTTC. It is translated as CASSLASGFASYNEQFF.

CDR3 coding DNA: TGTGCCAGCAGTTCAGGGTGGAATGAGCAGTTCTTC. It codes for CASSSGWNEQFF. The genes are TRBV12-3 or TRBV12-4 and TRBJ2-1; tentatively, D is TRBD1 (5 bases). V was cut by 4 bases and J by 7 bases, with 8 bases left in between. The CDR3 length is 12 residues.

This clone came up once. The chain recombines TRBV30 with TRBJ2-3, with 12 bases matching TRBD2. This CDR3 has 14 amino acids. Per the germline V gene, CDR1 is GTSNPN and CDR2 is SVGIG (reference sequence). CDR3 DNA sequence: TGTGGTGGGGGGACTAGCGGGAGCACAGATACGCAGTATTTT. Translation gives CGGGTSGSTDTQYF. Drawing the rest from reference TRBV30 and TRBJ2-3, the complete variable domain is SQTIHQWPATLVQPVGSPLSLECTVEGTSNPNLYWYRQAAGRGLQLLFYSVGIGQISSEVPQNLSASRPQDRQFILSSKKLLLSDSGFYLCGGGTSGSTDTQYFGPGTRLTVL.

The rearrangement joins TRBV7-2 to TRBJ2-1; a possible D gene is TRBD2 (6 bases). CDR1 SGHTA and CDR2 FQGNSA come from the germline V gene. The V end was cut by 0 bases, the J end by 8 bases, with 14 bases between. The CDR3 totals 15 residues. DNA of the CDR3: TGTGCCAGCAGCTTAGCCGGACTATCAATCGATGAGCAGTTCTTC. It is translated as CASSLAGLSIDEQFF. The complete variable domain, with remaining parts taken from reference TRBV7-2 and TRBJ2-1, reads GAGVSQSPSNKVTEKGKDVELRCDPISGHTALYWYRQSLGQGLEFLIYFQGNSAPDKSGLPSDRFSAERTGGSVSTLTIQRTQQEDSAVYLCASSLAGLSIDEQFFGPGTRLTVL.

The V gene is TRBV28, the J gene TRBJ2-2; TRBD1 matches at 7 bases. Germline V gives CDR1 MDHEN, CDR2 SYDVKM. The trim removed 6 bases at V and 7 bases at J, leaving 11 bases unmatched. This CDR3 contains 15 residues. Here the CDR3 reads CASSQGTAQVGELFF. CDR3 sequence (DNA): TGTGCCAGCAGCCAGGGGACAGCCCAAGTCGGGGAGCTGTTTTTT.

CDR3 loop: CASYGTGGGYTF. DNA for the CDR3: TGCGCCAGTTACGGGACAGGGGGTGGCTACACCTTC. This sequence joins TRBV10-1 and TRBJ1-2; 11 positions match TRBD1. The germline CDR1 and CDR2 sequences are WNHNN and SYGVQD (reference sequence). Unmatched junction bases numbered 4, after V lost 9 bases and J lost 7 bases. This CDR3 has 12 residues.

The rearrangement joins TRBV13 to TRBJ2-3; TRBD2 is a possible D gene (7 bases). CDR1 and CDR2 (germline): PRHDT, FYEKMQ (reference sequence). With 3 bases removed from V and 0 bases from J, the gap between germline ends came to 10 bases. The CDR3 is made up of 15 amino acids. CDR3 protein: CASSFRGASTDTQYF. The DNA of the CDR3 is TGTGCCAGCAGCTTCCGGGGGGCTAGCACAGATACGCAGTATTTT.

This clone was seen only once. The V and J genes are TRBV9 and TRBJ1-4; 8 nucleotides agree with TRBD1. With 6 bases clipped from V and 5 bases from J, the junction kept 12 bases outside the gene matches. The CDR3 is 16 amino acids. Germline V gene data show CDR1 as SGDLS and CDR2 as YYNGEE. DNA of the CDR3: TGTGCCAGCAACCCCGGTCTGACAGGGGACAATGAAAAACTGTTTTTT. Its translation is CASNPGLTGDNEKLFF.